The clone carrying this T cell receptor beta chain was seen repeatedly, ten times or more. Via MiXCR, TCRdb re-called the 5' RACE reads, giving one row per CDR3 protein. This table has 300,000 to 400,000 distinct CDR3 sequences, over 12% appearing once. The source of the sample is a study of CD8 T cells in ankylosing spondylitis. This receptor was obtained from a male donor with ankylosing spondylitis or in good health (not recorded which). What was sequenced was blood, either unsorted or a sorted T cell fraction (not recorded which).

The CDR3 DNA is TGTGCCACCAGCCGGAACTCCGTCAGAAATGAAAAACTGTTTTTT. Residues: CATSRNSVRNEKLFF. This chain connects TRBV6-2 or TRBV6-3 to TRBJ1-4, with D unresolved. CDR3 length: 15 residues. V was clipped by 10 bases and J by 5 bases, with 20 bases between them. Germline V lookup: CDR1 MNHEY, CDR2 SVGEGT.